The clone carrying this T cell receptor (beta chain) was picked up many times. Its target is not known. This entry is derived from a study of T-cell reconstitution after alpha-beta-depleted transplantation in children. Points from the study as a whole: Some patients owed their high day-60 TCRbeta diversity to surviving recipient T cells and thymic progenitors. After transplant, at about two months, alpha-beta T cells were reportedly derived from several hundred expanded graft clones. A year post-transplant, T-cell counts and diversity derived mostly from newly produced T cells.

Unique molecular identifiers were incorporated when the TCRbeta library was constructed. Each CDR3 protein gets one entry after TCRdb re-called the PCR reads with MiXCR. The table includes 350,000 to 500,000 distinct CDR3 sequences, around two fifths detected once. Trimming shortened V by 2 bases and J by 4 bases, and 8 bases separated the two germline ends. This CDR3 spans 13 amino acids. The sequencing used PBMCs, collected before TCRalphabeta/CD19-depleted stem cell transplant. This sequence joins TRBV12-3 or TRBV12-4 and TRBJ1-1; D might be TRBD1 (5 bases). The sequence was collected from a girl aged 2 to 9 with aplastic anemia, due to receive a stem cell transplant. The CDR3 DNA reads as TGTGCCAGCAGTTTAAGACAGTCCACTGAAGCTTTCTTT. Its protein is CASSLRQSTEAFF.